The T cell receptor (beta chain) described here comes from a study of CDR3 diversity in severe acne. TCRdb redid the calling of the PCR reads with MiXCR, one entry per CDR3 protein. Of over 70,000 distinct CDR3 sequences listed, 45% to 65% were seen once; the top ten hold roughly an eighth. CDR1 is MNHNY, CDR2 SVGAGI, per germline (reference sequence). The CDR3 length is 20 residues. The V segment lost 2 bases and the J segment 1 base; nucleotides outside the gene matches: 13. In this sample, this clonotype turned up many times. Sequences were obtained from blood. The chain is built from TRBV6-6 and TRBJ2-7; 14 bases are a match to TRBD2. This clonotype was sampled from a male donor in good health, without acne. CDR3 bases: TGTGCCAGCAGTTACACTACCGGGACTAGCGGGAGAGGGGGGTCCTACGAGCAGTACTTC. Amino acids: CASSYTTGTSGRGGSYEQYF.